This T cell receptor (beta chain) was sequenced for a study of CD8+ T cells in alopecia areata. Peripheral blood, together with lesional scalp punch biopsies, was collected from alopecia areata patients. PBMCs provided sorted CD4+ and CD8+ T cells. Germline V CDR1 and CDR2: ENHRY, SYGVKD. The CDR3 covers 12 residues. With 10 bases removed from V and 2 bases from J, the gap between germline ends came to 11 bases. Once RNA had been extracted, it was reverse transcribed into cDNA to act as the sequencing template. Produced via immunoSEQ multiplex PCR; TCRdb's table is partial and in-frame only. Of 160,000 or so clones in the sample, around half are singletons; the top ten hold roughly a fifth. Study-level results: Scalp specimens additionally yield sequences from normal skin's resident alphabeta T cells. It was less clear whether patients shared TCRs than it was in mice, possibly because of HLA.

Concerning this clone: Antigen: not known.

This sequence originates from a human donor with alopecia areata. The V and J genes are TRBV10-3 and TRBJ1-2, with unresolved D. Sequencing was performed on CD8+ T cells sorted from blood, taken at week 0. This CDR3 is CATRTKNYGYTF. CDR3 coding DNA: TGTGCCACCAGGACGAAAAACTATGGCTACACCTTC.